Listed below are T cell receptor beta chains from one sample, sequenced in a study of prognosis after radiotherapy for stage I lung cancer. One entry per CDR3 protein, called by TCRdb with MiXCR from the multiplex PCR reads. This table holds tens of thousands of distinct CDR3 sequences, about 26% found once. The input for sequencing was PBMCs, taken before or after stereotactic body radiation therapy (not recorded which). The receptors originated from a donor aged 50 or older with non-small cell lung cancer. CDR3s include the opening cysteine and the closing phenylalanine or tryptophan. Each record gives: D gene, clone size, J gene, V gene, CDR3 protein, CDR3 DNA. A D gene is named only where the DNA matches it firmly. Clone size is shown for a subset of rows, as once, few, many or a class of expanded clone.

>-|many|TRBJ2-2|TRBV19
CASSVTAFTGELFF
TGTGCCAGTAGTGTTACAGCCTTCACCGGGGAGCTGTTTTTT
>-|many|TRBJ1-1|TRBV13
CASSPPSRNTEAFF
TGTGCCAGCAGCCCCCCAAGCCGTAACACTGAAGCTTTCTTT
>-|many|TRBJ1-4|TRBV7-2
CASSRDLGEKLFF
TGTGCCAGTAGCCGGGACTTGGGTGAAAAACTGTTTTTT
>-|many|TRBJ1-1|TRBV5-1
CASRGEGTEAFF
TGCGCCAGCAGGGGAGAAGGGACTGAAGCTTTCTTT
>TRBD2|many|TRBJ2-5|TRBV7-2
CASSTFPGGRETQYF
TGTGCCAGCAGCACCTTTCCGGGGGGGCGAGAGACCCAGTACTTC
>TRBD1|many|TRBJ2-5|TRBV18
CASSGSTGQETQYF
TGTGCCAGCTCAGGATCGACAGGGCAAGAGACCCAGTACTTC
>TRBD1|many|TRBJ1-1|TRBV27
CASNRQGPNTEAFF
TGTGCCAGCAACAGACAGGGGCCGAACACTGAAGCTTTCTTT
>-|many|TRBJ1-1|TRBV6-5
CASSYVDRAFLEAFF
TGTGCCAGCAGTTACGTGGACAGAGCCTTTCTTGAAGCTTTCTTT
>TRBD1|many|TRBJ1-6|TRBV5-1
CASSHDGQGGNSPLHF
TGCGCCAGCAGCCATGACGGACAGGGCGGTAATTCACCCCTCCACTTT
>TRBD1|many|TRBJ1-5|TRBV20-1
CSARDGGRGGNQPQHF
TGCAGTGCTAGAGATGGGGGCAGGGGGGGAAATCAGCCCCAGCATTTT
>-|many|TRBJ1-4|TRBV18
CASSPGQRKEKLFF
TGTGCCAGCTCTCCTGGGCAGCGAAAGGAAAAACTGTTTTTT
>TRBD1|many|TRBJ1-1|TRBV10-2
CASSVGGRNTEAFF
TGCGCCAGCAGCGTAGGGGGCAGGAACACTGAAGCTTTCTTT
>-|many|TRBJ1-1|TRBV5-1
CASSLSTYGGSTEAFF
TGCGCCAGCAGCTTGAGTACGTATGGGGGGTCGACTGAAGCTTTCTTT
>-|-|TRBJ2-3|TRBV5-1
CANSRDQGAPDTQYF
TGCGCAAACTCCAGGGATCAGGGAGCGCCAGATACGCAGTATTTT
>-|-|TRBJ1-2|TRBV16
CASSRTGGGGYTF
TGTGCCAGCAGCCGGACGGGGGGGGGCGGCTACACCTTC
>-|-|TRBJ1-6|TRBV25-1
CASTPGSGSPLHF
TGTGCCAGCACCCCTGGATCGGGTTCACCCCTCCACTTT
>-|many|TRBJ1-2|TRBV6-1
CASSEAGPKGYTF
TGTGCCAGCAGTGAAGCAGGGCCGAAGGGCTACACCTTC
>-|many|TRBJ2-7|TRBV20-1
CSARDLSRGHEQYF
TGCAGTGCTAGAGATCTATCCAGGGGACACGAGCAGTACTTC
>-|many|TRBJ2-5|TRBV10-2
CASSEMRLETQYF
TGCGCCAGCAGTGAAATGAGGTTGGAGACCCAGTACTTC
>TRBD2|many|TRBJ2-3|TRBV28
CASSLALSGGVDTQYF
TGTGCCAGCAGTTTAGCACTTAGCGGGGGGGTCGATACGCAGTATTTT
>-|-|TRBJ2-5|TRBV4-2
CASSQERGAGETQYF
TGTGCCAGCAGCCAAGAACGGGGGGCAGGGGAGACCCAGTACTTC
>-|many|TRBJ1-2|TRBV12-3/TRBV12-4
CASRHTGIGYGYTF
TGTGCCAGCAGACATACAGGGATCGGCTATGGCTACACCTTC
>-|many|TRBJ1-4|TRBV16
CASSQGGSRANEKLFF
TGTGCCAGCAGCCAAGGCGGGAGTAGGGCTAATGAAAAACTGTTTTTT
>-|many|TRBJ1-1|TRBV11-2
CASRRLGNTEAFF
TGTGCCAGCCGACGGTTAGGGAACACTGAAGCTTTCTTT
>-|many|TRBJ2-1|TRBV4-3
CASSQGVGTSDHEQFF
TGCGCCAGCAGCCAAGGTGTCGGTACCTCCGACCATGAGCAGTTCTTC
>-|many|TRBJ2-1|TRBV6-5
CASSYSWAPSSYNEQFF
TGTGCCAGCAGTTACTCGTGGGCCCCGAGCTCCTACAATGAGCAGTTCTTC
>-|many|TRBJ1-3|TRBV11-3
CASSLQVSSGNTIYF
TGTGCCAGCAGCCTACAGGTTAGCTCTGGAAACACCATATATTTT
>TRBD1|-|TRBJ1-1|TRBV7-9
CASSPGTVEGTEAFF
TGTGCCAGCAGCCCAGGGACAGTGGAGGGAACTGAAGCTTTCTTT